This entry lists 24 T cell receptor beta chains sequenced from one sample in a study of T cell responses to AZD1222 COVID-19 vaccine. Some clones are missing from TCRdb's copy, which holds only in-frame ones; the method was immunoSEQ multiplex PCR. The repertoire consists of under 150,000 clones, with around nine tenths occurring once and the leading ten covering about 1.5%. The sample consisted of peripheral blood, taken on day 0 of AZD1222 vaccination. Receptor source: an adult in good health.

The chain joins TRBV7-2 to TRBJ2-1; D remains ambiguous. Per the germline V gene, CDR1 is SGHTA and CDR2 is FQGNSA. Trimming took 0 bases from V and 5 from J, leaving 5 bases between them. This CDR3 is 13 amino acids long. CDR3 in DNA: TGTGCCAGCAGCTTAGCAAACGACAATGAGCAGTTCTTC. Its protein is CASSLANDNEQFF.

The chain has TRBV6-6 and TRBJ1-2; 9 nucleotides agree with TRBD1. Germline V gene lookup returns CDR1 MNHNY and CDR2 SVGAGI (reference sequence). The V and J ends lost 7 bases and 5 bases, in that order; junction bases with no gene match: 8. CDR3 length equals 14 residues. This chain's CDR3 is CASTQTGGDYGYTF. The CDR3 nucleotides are TGTGCCAGCACCCAGACAGGGGGAGATTATGGCTACACCTTC.

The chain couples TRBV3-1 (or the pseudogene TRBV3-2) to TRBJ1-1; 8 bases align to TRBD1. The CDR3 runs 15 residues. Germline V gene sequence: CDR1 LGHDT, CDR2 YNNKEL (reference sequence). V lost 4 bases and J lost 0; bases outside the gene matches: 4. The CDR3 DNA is TGTGCCAGCAGCCCGGACAGGGTCCTGAACACTGAAGCTTTCTTT. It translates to CASSPDRVLNTEAFF.

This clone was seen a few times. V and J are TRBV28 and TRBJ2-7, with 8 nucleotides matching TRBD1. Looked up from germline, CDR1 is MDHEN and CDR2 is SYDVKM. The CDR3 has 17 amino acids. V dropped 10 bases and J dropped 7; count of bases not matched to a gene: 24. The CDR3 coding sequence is TGTGCCACCAGACGGAGTAGAAACGGACAGGGAGCTGTAGAGCAGTACTTC. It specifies CATRRSRNGQGAVEQYF.

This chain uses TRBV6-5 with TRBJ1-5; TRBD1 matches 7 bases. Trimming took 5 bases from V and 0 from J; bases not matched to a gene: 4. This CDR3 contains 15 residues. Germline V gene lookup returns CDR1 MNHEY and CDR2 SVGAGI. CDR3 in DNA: TGTGCCAGCAGTCGACAGGGCTATAGCAATCAGCCCCAGCATTTT. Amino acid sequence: CASSRQGYSNQPQHF.

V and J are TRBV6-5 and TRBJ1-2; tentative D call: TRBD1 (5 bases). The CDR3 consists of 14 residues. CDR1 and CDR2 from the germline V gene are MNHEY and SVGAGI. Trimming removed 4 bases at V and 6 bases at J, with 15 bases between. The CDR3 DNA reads TGTGCCAGCAGTTCACAAGAGAGGGGAAATGGCTACACCTTC. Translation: CASSSQERGNGYTF.

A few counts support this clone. DNA for the CDR3: TGCAGCGCCGGATTGAAGGCGGCTGAAGCTTTCTTT. It encodes CSAGLKAAEAFF. The chain is built from TRBV29-1 and TRBJ1-1; D ambiguous. Per germline, CDR1 SQVTM and CDR2 ANQGSEA. CDR3 size: 12 residues. V was cut by 7 bases and J by 6 bases, with 15 bases left in between.

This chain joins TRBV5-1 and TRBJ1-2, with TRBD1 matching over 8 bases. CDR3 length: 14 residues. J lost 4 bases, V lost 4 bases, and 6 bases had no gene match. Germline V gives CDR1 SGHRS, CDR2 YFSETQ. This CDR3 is CASSTQGATYGYTF. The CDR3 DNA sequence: TGCGCCAGCAGCACGCAGGGGGCTACCTATGGCTACACCTTC.

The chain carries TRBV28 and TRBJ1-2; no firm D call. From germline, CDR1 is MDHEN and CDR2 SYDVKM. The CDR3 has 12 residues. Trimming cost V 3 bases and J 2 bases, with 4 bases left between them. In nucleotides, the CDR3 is TGTGCCAGCAGTTTCCAGAACTATGGCTACACCTTC. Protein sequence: CASSFQNYGYTF.

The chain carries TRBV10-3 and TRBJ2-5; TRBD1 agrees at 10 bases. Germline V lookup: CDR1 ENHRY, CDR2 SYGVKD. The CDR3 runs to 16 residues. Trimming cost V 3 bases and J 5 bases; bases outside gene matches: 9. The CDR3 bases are TGTGCCATCAGTGACCCCCGGGACAGGGGCCAGGAGACCCAGTACTTC. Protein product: CAISDPRDRGQETQYF.

The CDR3 DNA sequence: TGTGCCAGCAGTGATCGATCGTGGCTCAATCAGCCCCAGCATTTT. Its protein is CASSDRSWLNQPQHF. The J gene is TRBJ1-5, the V gene TRBV2; D is ambiguous. Deletions cut 3 bases from V and 3 bases from J, with 12 bases between. The CDR3 consists of 15 residues. Germline lookup yields CDR1 SNHLY and CDR2 FYNNEI.

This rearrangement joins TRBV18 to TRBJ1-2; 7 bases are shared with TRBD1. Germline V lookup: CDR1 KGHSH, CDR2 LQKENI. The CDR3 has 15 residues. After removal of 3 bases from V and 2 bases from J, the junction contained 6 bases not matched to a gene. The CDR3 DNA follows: TGTGCCAGCTCACCCCCCCAGGGGGTAAACTATGGCTACACCTTC. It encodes CASSPPQGVNYGYTF.

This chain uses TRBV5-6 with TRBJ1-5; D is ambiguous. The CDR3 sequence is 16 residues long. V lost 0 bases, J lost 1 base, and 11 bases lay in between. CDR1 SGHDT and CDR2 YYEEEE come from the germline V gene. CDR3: CASSLVGGQSNQPQHF. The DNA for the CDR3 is TGTGCCAGCAGCTTGGTGGGCGGCCAGAGCAATCAGCCCCAGCATTTT.

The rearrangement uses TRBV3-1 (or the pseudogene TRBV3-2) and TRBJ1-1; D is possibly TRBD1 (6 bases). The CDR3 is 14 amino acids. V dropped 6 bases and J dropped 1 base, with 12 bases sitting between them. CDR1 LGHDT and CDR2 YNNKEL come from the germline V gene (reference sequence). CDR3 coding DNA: TGTGCCAGCAGAAAATCGGACAGGAACACTGAAGCTTTCTTT. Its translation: CASRKSDRNTEAFF.

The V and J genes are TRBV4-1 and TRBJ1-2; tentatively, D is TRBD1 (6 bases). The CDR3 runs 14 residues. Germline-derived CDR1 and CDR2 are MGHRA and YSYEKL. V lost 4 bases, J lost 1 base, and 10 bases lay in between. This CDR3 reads CASSLGQSNYGYTF. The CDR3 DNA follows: TGCGCCAGCAGCCTAGGACAGAGTAACTATGGCTACACCTTC.

CDR3 residues: CASSIEGEGEQFF. As DNA, the CDR3 is TGTGCCAGTAGTATTGAGGGGGAAGGAGAGCAGTTCTTC. This chain connects TRBV19 to TRBJ2-1, with D tentatively TRBD1 (6 bases). This CDR3 is 13 amino acids long. Germline V gene sequence: CDR1 LNHDA, CDR2 SQIVND (reference sequence). Trimming cost V 3 bases and J 10 bases, with 13 bases left between them.

The CDR3 sequence is CASSQFRQGNEQFF. In DNA, the CDR3 is TGCGCCAGCAGCCAGTTCCGACAGGGGAATGAGCAGTTCTTC. The chain is built from TRBV4-1 and TRBJ2-1; 8 bases map to TRBD1. The CDR3 length is 14 residues. CDR1 and CDR2 from the germline V gene are MGHRA and YSYEKL. Losses at the gene ends were 3 bases for V and 7 bases for J; bases not matched to a gene: 5.

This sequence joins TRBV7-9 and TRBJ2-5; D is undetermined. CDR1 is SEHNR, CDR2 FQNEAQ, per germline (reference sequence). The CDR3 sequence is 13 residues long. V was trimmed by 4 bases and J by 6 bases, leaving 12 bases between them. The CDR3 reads CASSSGRVKTQYF. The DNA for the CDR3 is TGTGCCAGCAGCTCCGGTAGGGTTAAGACCCAGTACTTC.

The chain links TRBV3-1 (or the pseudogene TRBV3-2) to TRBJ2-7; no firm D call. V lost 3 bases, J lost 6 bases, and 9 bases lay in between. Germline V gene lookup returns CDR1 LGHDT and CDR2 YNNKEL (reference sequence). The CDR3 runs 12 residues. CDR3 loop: CASSQFLSEQYF. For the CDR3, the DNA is TGTGCCAGCAGCCAGTTTCTGAGCGAGCAGTACTTC.

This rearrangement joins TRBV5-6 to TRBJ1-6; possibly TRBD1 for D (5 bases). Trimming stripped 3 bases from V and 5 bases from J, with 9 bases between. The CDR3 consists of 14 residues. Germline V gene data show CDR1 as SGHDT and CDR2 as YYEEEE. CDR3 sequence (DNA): TGTGCCAGCAGCTGGGGGGGAGATAATTCACCCCTCCACTTT. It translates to CASSWGGDNSPLHF.

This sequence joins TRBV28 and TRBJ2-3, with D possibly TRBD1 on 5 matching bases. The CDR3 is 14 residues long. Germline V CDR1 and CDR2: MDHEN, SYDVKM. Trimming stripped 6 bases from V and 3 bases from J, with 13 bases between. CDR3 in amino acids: CASSPPAGTDTQYF. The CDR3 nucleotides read TGTGCCAGCAGCCCTCCTGCAGGGACAGATACGCAGTATTTT.

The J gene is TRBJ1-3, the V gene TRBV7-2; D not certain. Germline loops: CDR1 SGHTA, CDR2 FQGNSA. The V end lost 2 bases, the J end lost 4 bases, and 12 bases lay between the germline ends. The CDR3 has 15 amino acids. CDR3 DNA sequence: TGTGCCAGCAGCTTACTGGGTGGGATAGGAAACACCATATATTTT. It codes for CASSLLGGIGNTIYF. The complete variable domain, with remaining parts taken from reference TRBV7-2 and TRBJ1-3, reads GAGVSQSPSNKVTEKGKDVELRCDPISGHTALYWYRQSLGQGLEFLIYFQGNSAPDKSGLPSDRFSAERTGGSVSTLTIQRTQQEDSAVYLCASSLLGGIGNTIYFGEGSWLTVV.

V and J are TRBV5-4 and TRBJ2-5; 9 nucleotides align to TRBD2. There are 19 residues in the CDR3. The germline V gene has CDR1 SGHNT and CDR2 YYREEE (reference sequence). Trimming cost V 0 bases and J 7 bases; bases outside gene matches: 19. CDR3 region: CASSLGGARVAGAQGTQYF. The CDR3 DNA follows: TGTGCCAGCAGCTTGGGGGGGGCAAGGGTAGCGGGAGCTCAGGGGACCCAGTACTTC.

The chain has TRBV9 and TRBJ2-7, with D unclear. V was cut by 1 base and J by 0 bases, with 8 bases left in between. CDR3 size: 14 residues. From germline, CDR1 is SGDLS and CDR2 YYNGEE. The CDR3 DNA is TGTGCCAGCAGCGTACAATCGAGCTCCTACGAGCAGTACTTC. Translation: CASSVQSSSYEQYF.